Following are 17 T cell receptor beta chains from one sample sequenced in a study of T cells in tuberculosis. Assay: immunoSEQ multiplex PCR; the TCRdb copy retains only in-frame clones and omits some. The sample yields around 45,000 clones, approximately 94% seen once. Sequenced material: PBMCs. Receptor source: a donor aged 10-30 years with latent tuberculosis or without tuberculosis infection. Some clones in this sample may be carry-over from other donors' samples.

V usage is TRBV5-4 and J usage is TRBJ2-1, with D unresolved. Germline lookup yields CDR1 SGHNT and CDR2 YYREEE (reference sequence). The CDR3 consists of 14 residues. V gave up 2 bases and J gave up 7 bases, with 13 bases separating them. DNA of the CDR3: TGTGCCAGCAGCTTTCTAGTTAGTGGGAATGAGCAGTTCTTC. Protein product: CASSFLVSGNEQFF.

The table lists this clone with a count of one. The chain combines TRBV6-1 with TRBJ2-7; D is possibly TRBD1 (6 bases). The CDR3 length is 17 residues. Trimming shortened V by 2 bases and J by 0 bases, and 17 bases separated the two germline ends. CDR1 and CDR2 (germline): MNHNS, SASEGT. CDR3 loop: CASSERTTGRSSYEQYF. The CDR3 nucleotides read TGTGCCAGCAGTGAAAGGACAACAGGGCGAAGCTCCTACGAGCAGTACTTC.

This chain links TRBV23-1 with TRBJ1-4; TRBD1 matches at 9 bases. TRBV23-1 is an ORF for which the function is uncertain. The trim removed 4 bases at V and 5 bases at J, leaving 2 bases unmatched. This CDR3 is 14 amino acids long. The CDR3 DNA sequence: TGCGCCAGCAGTCCCGGGACAGGGAATGAAAAACTGTTTTTT. Protein product: CASSPGTGNEKLFF.

This clone was recorded a few times. The chain combines TRBV7-7 with TRBJ2-2; 10 bases match TRBD1. CDR1 is SSHAT, CDR2 FNYEAQ, per germline (reference sequence). Unmatched junction bases numbered 6, after V lost 6 bases and J lost 5 bases. The CDR3 is 15 amino acids. DNA for the CDR3: TGTGCCAGCAGTCAAGGGACAGGGGTTACCGGGGAGCTGTTTTTT. It codes for CASSQGTGVTGELFF.

The chain employs TRBV25-1 and TRBJ2-7; D possibly corresponds to TRBD2 (5 bases). The CDR3 is 14 amino acids. Germline values: CDR1 MGHDK, CDR2 SYGVNS. Trimming shortened V by 6 bases and J by 7 bases, and 19 bases separated the two germline ends. CDR3 in amino acids: CASSARSGIREQYF. CDR3 nucleotide sequence: TGTGCCAGCAGCGCAAGATCGGGGATACGGGAGCAGTACTTC.

The CDR3 region is CASSPLGQGYGYTF. The CDR3 DNA sequence: TGTGCCAGCAGCCCACTGGGACAGGGCTATGGCTACACCTTC. The chain combines TRBV7-2 with TRBJ1-2; 9 bases are shared with TRBD1. V lost 5 bases and J lost 4; bases outside the gene matches: 5. The CDR3 totals 14 residues. CDR1 and CDR2 from the germline V gene are SGHTA and FQGNSA.

J is TRBJ1-3 and V is TRBV6-6; D call uncertain. The CDR3 loop spans 16 amino acids. Germline CDR1 is MNHNY and CDR2 is SVGAGI (reference sequence). The ends were cut back, 1 base at V and 0 bases at J, with 10 bases in the middle. CDR3 amino acids: CASSYLEISSGNTIYF. DNA of the CDR3: TGTGCCAGCAGTTACTTGGAGATTAGCTCTGGAAACACCATATATTTT.

The chain uses TRBV28 and TRBJ2-3, with 11 positions matching TRBD2. The CDR3 covers 13 residues. CDR1 is MDHEN, CDR2 SYDVKM, per germline. The ends lost 10 bases at V and 5 bases at J; junction bases unmatched: 5. CDR3 sequence: CATVTSGKDTQYF. CDR3 sequence (DNA): TGTGCCACCGTGACTAGCGGGAAAGATACGCAGTATTTT. The full variable domain, rest sourced from reference TRBV28 and TRBJ2-3, is DVKVTQSSRYLVKRTGEKVFLECVQDMDHENMFWYRQDPGLGLRLIYFSYDVKMKEKGDIPEGYSVSREKKERFSLILESASTNQTSMYLCATVTSGKDTQYFGPGTRLTVL.

V gene TRBV4-1 combines with J gene TRBJ1-1, with 7 bases matching TRBD1. Germline loops: CDR1 MGHRA, CDR2 YSYEKL. CDR3 size: 13 residues. The junction had 4 bases not matched to a gene; V was cut back by 1 base and J by 8 bases. The CDR3 DNA follows: TGCGCCAGCAGCCAAGGAGAGGGACAGGAAGCTTTCTTT. Encoded protein: CASSQGEGQEAFF.

The chain joins TRBV19 to TRBJ2-7; D may be TRBD2 (6 bases). The CDR3 totals 17 residues. The germline gives CDR1 LNHDA, CDR2 SQIVND (reference sequence). Between the trimmed V and J ends, which lost 2 bases and 1 base, there was a span of 18 bases. The CDR3 is CASSIMETGEFSYEQYF. The CDR3 bases are TGTGCCAGTAGTATAATGGAGACGGGGGAGTTTTCCTACGAGCAGTACTTC.

Here the CDR3 reads CASSSRDRGFSGANVLTF. The CDR3 DNA reads TGTGCCAGCAGCTCCCGGGACAGGGGCTTTTCTGGGGCCAACGTCCTGACTTTC. V and J are TRBV9 and TRBJ2-6; TRBD1 matches at 10 bases. The CDR3 is 18 amino acids. With V trimmed by 4 bases and J by 1 base, 8 bases remained unmatched. The germline gives CDR1 SGDLS, CDR2 YYNGEE.

This clone was counted a single time. This chain uses TRBV6-1 with TRBJ1-5; 9 bases align to TRBD1. J was trimmed by 0 bases and V by 4 bases; bases with no gene match: 4. The CDR3 sequence is 16 residues long. The germline gives CDR1 MNHNS, CDR2 SASEGT. CDR3 amino acids: CASSGQGVYSNQPQHF. The CDR3, as DNA: TGTGCCAGCAGTGGACAGGGGGTCTATAGCAATCAGCCCCAGCATTTT.

The genes are TRBV25-1 and TRBJ2-1, with D hard to call. Trimming pared 4 bases from V and 1 base from J, leaving 11 bases between. Germline V gene lookup returns CDR1 MGHDK and CDR2 SYGVNS. This CDR3 region has 15 residues. CDR3 sequence reads: CASSGGVVSYNEQFF. The CDR3 DNA follows: TGTGCCAGCAGTGGAGGAGTTGTTTCCTACAATGAGCAGTTCTTC.

The rearrangement links TRBV29-1 to TRBJ2-2, with 10 positions matching TRBD2. Per the germline V gene, CDR1 is SQVTM and CDR2 is ANQGSEA. The CDR3 contains 17 residues. The J segment lost 0 bases and the V segment lost 5 bases, leaving 9 bases of the junction unmatched. CDR3 loop: CSVSGPSGSTNTGELFF. The CDR3 DNA sequence: TGCAGCGTTAGCGGCCCTAGCGGGAGCACGAACACCGGGGAGCTGTTTTTT.

The chain links TRBV28 to TRBJ1-2; D is possibly TRBD1 (6 bases). CDR1 is MDHEN, CDR2 SYDVKM, per germline. Trimming pared 2 bases from V and 5 bases from J, leaving 15 bases between. This CDR3 is 15 amino acids long. CDR3 nucleotide sequence: TGTGCCAGCAGTTTACGTCAGGGGATACGGTATGGCTACACCTTC. Translating gives CASSLRQGIRYGYTF.

The chain links TRBV30 to TRBJ2-5, with 10 bases fitting TRBD2. The CDR3 contains 16 residues. The germline CDR1 and CDR2 sequences are GTSNPN and SVGIG (reference sequence). The junction had 14 bases not matched to a gene; V was cut back by 4 bases and J by 6 bases. CDR3 residues: CAWNPSRTSGRQTQYF. CDR3 DNA sequence: TGTGCCTGGAACCCATCACGGACTAGCGGACGGCAGACCCAGTACTTC. Using reference TRBV30 and TRBJ2-5 for the parts outside the CDR3, the full variable domain is SQTIHQWPATLVQPVGSPLSLECTVEGTSNPNLYWYRQAAGRGLQLLFYSVGIGQISSEVPQNLSASRPQDRQFILSSKKLLLSDSGFYLCAWNPSRTSGRQTQYFGPGTRLLVL.

The gene calls are TRBV4-2 and TRBJ1-2, with TRBD1 identical over 7 bases. The CDR3 extends over 14 amino acids. In germline, CDR1 is LGHNA, CDR2 YNFKEQ. The junction had 12 bases not matched to a gene; V was cut back by 6 bases and J by 8 bases. This CDR3 is CASRTVGQRWGYTF. DNA for the CDR3: TGTGCCAGCAGAACCGTGGGACAGCGCTGGGGCTACACCTTC.